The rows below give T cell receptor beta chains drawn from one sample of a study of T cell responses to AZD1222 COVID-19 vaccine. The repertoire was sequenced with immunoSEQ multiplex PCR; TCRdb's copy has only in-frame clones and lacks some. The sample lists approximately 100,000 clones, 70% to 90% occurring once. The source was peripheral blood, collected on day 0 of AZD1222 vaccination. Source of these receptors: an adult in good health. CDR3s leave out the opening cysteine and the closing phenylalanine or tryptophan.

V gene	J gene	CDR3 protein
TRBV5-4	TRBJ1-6	ASSPGWGSYNSPLH
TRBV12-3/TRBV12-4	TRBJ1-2	ASTGTDYGYT
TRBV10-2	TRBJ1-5	ASSESRGSQPQH
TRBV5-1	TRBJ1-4	ASSFGGAEKLF
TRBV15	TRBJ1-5	ATSSGGWRGVQPQH
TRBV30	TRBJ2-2	AWSVIAKGLAGAKPGELF
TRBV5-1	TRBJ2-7	ASSLALAGDEQY
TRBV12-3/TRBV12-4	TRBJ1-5	ASTRDTHQPQH
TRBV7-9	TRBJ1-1	ASSLERTGTF
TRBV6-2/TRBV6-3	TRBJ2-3	ASSPTLAGADTQY
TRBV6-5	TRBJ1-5	ASRTGGGPQH
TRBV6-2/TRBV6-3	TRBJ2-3	ASSHPGQGATDTQY
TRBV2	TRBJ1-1	AGRQGAEAF
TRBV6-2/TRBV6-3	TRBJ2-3	ASSYGDRGTDTQY
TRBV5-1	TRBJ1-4	ASRQLGANEKLF
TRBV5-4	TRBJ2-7	ASSLGGTSPTYEQY
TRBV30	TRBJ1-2	AWRIKRESAYGYT
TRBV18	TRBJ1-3	ASSPLRAFSGNTIY
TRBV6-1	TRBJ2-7	ASSEGGSGGYEQY
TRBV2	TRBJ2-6	AIRMANVLT
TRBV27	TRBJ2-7	ASSLSIRQGRYEQY
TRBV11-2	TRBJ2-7	ASSLELQAYEQY
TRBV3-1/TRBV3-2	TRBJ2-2	ASSSAGLNTGELF
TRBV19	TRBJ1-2	ASSIITGGDYGYT
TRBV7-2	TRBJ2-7	ASSLRGLSYEQY
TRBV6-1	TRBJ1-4	ASSEHFAGTIDEKLF
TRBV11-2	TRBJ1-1	ASSLAGGAF
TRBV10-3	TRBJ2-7	AIRLDRNTSPQY